This T cell receptor (beta chain) was recovered during a study of regulatory T cells in long-lasting Graves disease. As to time point: newly diagnosed GD, antithyroid drugs for less than 3 months. RNA extracted from PBMCs served as the sequencing template. TCR beta libraries were built with iRepertoire HTBI primers and Arm-PCR of CDR3 regions. From the multiplex PCR reads, TCRdb called clonotypes with MiXCR, one entry per CDR3 protein. Of about 400,000 distinct CDR3 sequences in the sample, about 16% were seen once. In its sample, this clonotype was seen a few times. These data are also associated with another study on T cells in Graves' hyperthyroidism and ophthalmopathy. This second study says: It was uncontrolled infection, other autoimmune disease, pregnancy or lactation that excluded patients. A set of HTBI primers served as the primers for a first-round RT-PCR of the TCR CDR3.

This TCR was sampled from a woman aged 18-29 years with Graves disease. The sample consisted of peripheral blood mononuclear cells (PBMCs), taken at new diagnosis, from a patient treated with antithyroid drugs.

The CDR3 spells CASSTRGRTQYF. CDR3 in DNA: TGCGCCAGCAGCACCCGGGGAAGGACGCAGTATTTT. The rearrangement uses TRBV4-1 and TRBJ2-3; the D gene is possibly TRBD2 (5 bases). The ends were cut back, 5 bases at V and 9 bases at J, with 12 bases in the middle. The V gene's germline CDR1 is MGHRA and CDR2 YSYEKL. This CDR3 region has 12 residues.